The clone carrying this T cell receptor (beta chain) showed up just a few times. V shed 7 bases and J shed 7 bases, with 17 bases lying between them. Germline V gene data show CDR1 as MDHEN and CDR2 as SYDVKM. CDR3 size: 14 residues. These data originate in a study of cytotoxic CD8 clonotypes in ibrutinib-treated CLL. Some clones are missing from TCRdb's copy, which holds only in-frame ones; the method was immunoSEQ multiplex PCR. The table includes 200,000 to 250,000 clones, about three quarters detected once. V gene TRBV28 combines with J gene TRBJ2-1; D is ambiguous. Sequencing used PBMCs, obtained after 24 months of ibrutinib treatment. The receptor comes from a human donor with chronic lymphocytic leukemia. The DNA for the CDR3 is TGTGCCAGCACACCGCCGGGCCCCAGGAATGAGCAGTTCTTC. Amino acids: CASTPPGPRNEQFF.